These T cell receptor beta chains were read from a single sample in a study of shared clonotypes between healthy human individuals. Repertoires were generated with immunoSEQ multiplex PCR, while TCRdb's copy carries only in-frame clones and drops some. This table holds some 2.1 million clones, 85% to 95% found once. Sequencing was done on a sample of naive CD8+ T cells sorted from blood. These receptors all stem from a man aged 18 to 30 in good health. Each CDR3 is given with its conserved first and last residue. A D gene is named only where the DNA matches it firmly.

J gene	D gene	V gene	CDR3 protein	CDR3 DNA
TRBJ2-7	NA	TRBV2	CASSEWEGAGHYEQYF	TGTGCCAGCAGCGAATGGGAGGGAGCGGGACACTACGAGCAGTACTTC
TRBJ2-3	NA	TRBV27	CASSFRGLREIQDTQYF	TGTGCCAGCAGTTTCCGTGGACTCAGGGAGATACAAGATACGCAGTATTTT
TRBJ1-1	NA	TRBV9	CASSEGGTTEAFF	TGTGCCAGCAGCGAGGGGGGGACCACTGAAGCTTTCTTT
TRBJ2-7	TRBD2	TRBV4-3	CASSLGTSGRYEQYF	TGCGCCAGCAGCCTCGGGACTAGCGGGAGGTACGAGCAGTACTTC
TRBJ2-5	TRBD1	TRBV11-1	CASRLGQGEETQYF	TGTGCCAGCAGGCTTGGACAGGGGGAAGAGACCCAGTACTTC
TRBJ2-1	NA	TRBV9	CASSPGLASRHEQFF	TGTGCCAGCAGCCCGGGGCTAGCGTCCCGCCATGAGCAGTTCTTC
TRBJ1-2	NA	TRBV28	CASMAPHEGSNYGYTF	TGTGCCAGCATGGCCCCCCACGAGGGCAGCAACTATGGCTACACCTTC
TRBJ2-7	NA	TRBV7-3	CASSLGYSYEQYF	TGTGCCAGCAGCTTAGGGTACTCCTACGAGCAGTACTTC
TRBJ2-7	TRBD1	TRBV27	CASSSGQGDEQYF	TGTGCCAGCAGCTCGGGACAGGGCGACGAGCAGTACTTC
TRBJ2-7	TRBD2	TRBV28	CASSGGDLFYEQYF	TGTGCCAGCAGTGGGGGGGACTTATTCTACGAGCAGTACTTC
TRBJ2-1	TRBD2	TRBV11-2	CASSLGLAGDADEQFF	TGTGCCAGCAGCTTAGGACTAGCGGGAGACGCGGATGAGCAGTTCTTC
TRBJ2-2	NA	TRBV5-4	CAIGTLGDGELFF	TGTGCCATCGGGACTCTCGGGGACGGGGAGCTGTTTTTT
TRBJ1-1	TRBD1	TRBV19	CASSDTGEPEAFF	TGTGCCAGTAGCGACACAGGGGAACCTGAAGCTTTCTTT
TRBJ1-1	NA	TRBV27	CASSLSGGAIEAFF	TGTGCCAGCAGTTTAAGTGGGGGCGCCATTGAAGCTTTCTTT